What follows is one T cell receptor beta chain and its context. Some clones are missing from TCRdb's copy, which holds only in-frame ones; the method was immunoSEQ multiplex PCR. This sample has approximately 82,000 clones, with approximately 90% found just once. The CDR3 length is 12 residues. Germline values: CDR1 MNHEY, CDR2 SVGAGI. V lost 4 bases, J lost 5 bases, and 8 bases lay in between. The data were taken from a study of siplizumab effects on memory and regulatory T cells. The TCR sequence derives from a human donor in good health. Specimen: Tregs sorted from blood. This chain connects TRBV6-5 to TRBJ1-1; D might be TRBD1 (5 bases). The CDR3 DNA is TGTGCCAGCAGTTCCAGGGTAACTGAAGCTTTCTTT. Protein product: CASSSRVTEAFF.